These 20 T cell receptor beta chains share one sample of origin, sequenced in a study of cytomegalovirus exposure and HLA in healthy donors. Amplification used 60 Vbeta primers and 13 Jbeta primers. The method was immunoSEQ multiplex PCR; TCRdb's version includes in-frame clones alone and lacks a portion of them. This table holds tens of thousands of clones, 75% to 80% found once. The sequencing sample was made of PBMCs. All receptors derive from a female donor in good health and CMV-seronegative.

The rearrangement joins TRBV11-2 to TRBJ2-7; no firm D call. The CDR3 covers 13 residues. Looked up from germline, CDR1 is SGHAT and CDR2 is FQNNGV. V lost 1 base and J lost 3, with 7 bases in between. In DNA form, the CDR3 reads TGTGCCAGCAGCTTAGCCTCAGGCTACGAGCAGTACTTC. The encoded protein is CASSLASGYEQYF.

This clone was seen only a few times. The V and J genes are TRBV7-2 and TRBJ2-1, with 7 bases lining up with TRBD1. Germline V gene sequence: CDR1 SGHTA, CDR2 FQGNSA. The CDR3 covers 17 residues. J lost 7 bases, V lost 5 bases, and 17 bases had no gene match. As DNA, the CDR3 is TGTGCCAGCAGCCCACGAGGGACAGCAGGATCTTGGAATGAGCAGTTCTTC. Its translation: CASSPRGTAGSWNEQFF.

This chain joins TRBV28 and TRBJ2-1, with 9 bases fitting TRBD1. CDR3 size: 15 residues. CDR1 is MDHEN, CDR2 SYDVKM, per germline. The V and J ends lost 6 bases and 7 bases, in that order; junction bases with no gene match: 10. This chain's CDR3 is CASSRGQGPFNEQFF. The CDR3 DNA sequence: TGTGCCAGCAGCCGTGGACAGGGGCCCTTTAATGAGCAGTTCTTC.

The rearrangement uses TRBV16 and TRBJ2-7; a possible D gene is TRBD1 (5 bases). The CDR3 loop spans 15 amino acids. The germline gives CDR1 KGHSY, CDR2 FQNENV. V lost 4 bases, J lost 0 bases, and 13 bases lay in between. The CDR3 nucleotides read TGTGCCAGCAGCCCAGGCACAGGCCTCTCCTACGAGCAGTACTTC. Protein sequence: CASSPGTGLSYEQYF. Combining the CDR3 with reference TRBV16 and TRBJ2-7 gives the whole variable domain GEEVAQTPKHLVRGEGQKAKLYCAPIKGHSYVFWYQQVLKNEFKFLISFQNENVFDETGMPKERFSAKCLPNSPCSLEIQATKLEDSAVYFCASSPGTGLSYEQYFGPGTRLTVT.

The genes are TRBV5-1 and TRBJ2-2; maybe TRBD1 (6 bases). The CDR3 runs to 13 residues. With 5 bases removed from V and 7 bases from J, the gap between germline ends came to 12 bases. CDR1 SGHRS and CDR2 YFSETQ come from the germline V gene. CDR3 loop: CASSTQGSGELFF. CDR3 DNA: TGCGCCAGCAGTACTCAGGGGAGCGGGGAGCTGTTTTTT.

The V and J genes are TRBV5-6 and TRBJ2-7; 7 positions agree with TRBD2. V shed 0 bases and J 1 base; nucleotides not matched to a gene: 10. The CDR3 has 17 residues. CDR1 and CDR2 from the germline V gene are SGHDT and YYEEEE. The chain's CDR3 is CASSLAWGLQVSYEQYF. The CDR3, as DNA: TGTGCCAGCAGCTTGGCCTGGGGACTACAAGTGTCCTACGAGCAGTACTTC.

The genes are TRBV29-1 and TRBJ2-7; 9 bases map to TRBD2. V lost 4 bases to trimming and J lost 4 bases; unmatched junction nucleotides: 8. This CDR3 has 14 residues. Germline V gene data show CDR1 as SQVTM and CDR2 as ANQGSEA. DNA for the CDR3: TGCAGCGTTGCTCGGCTAGCGGGATCATACGAGCAGTACTTC. It translates to CSVARLAGSYEQYF.

The chain is built from TRBV5-4 and TRBJ2-7; 16 bases line up with TRBD2. The CDR3 covers 17 residues. Germline-derived CDR1 and CDR2 are SGHNT and YYREEE (reference sequence). J gave up 5 bases and V 0 bases, and 5 bases lay outside the gene matches. CDR3 residues: CASSLGGLAGGWNEQYF. The DNA for the CDR3 is TGTGCCAGCAGCTTGGGGGGACTAGCGGGAGGGTGGAACGAGCAGTACTTC.

In this sample, this clone turned up once. Germline and junction disagree at one end, which may indicate a read error. V and J are TRBV28 and TRBJ2-7; 7 nucleotides agree with TRBD1. CDR1 and CDR2 (germline): MDHEN, SYDVKM. The CDR3 covers 16 residues. The CDR3: CASSTTDRTYHPVQHF. The CDR3 DNA reads TGTGCCAGCAGTACCACGGACAGGACCTATCATCCAGTTCAGCACTTC.

This clone was picked up one time. The rearrangement uses TRBV18 and TRBJ2-5; 9 positions agree with TRBD1. The CDR3 totals 15 residues. J was trimmed by 5 bases and V by 1 base; bases with no gene match: 5. CDR1 and CDR2 (germline): KGHSH, LQKENI. For the CDR3, the DNA is TGTGCCAGCTCACCACTACCGGGGACAGGGGAGACCCAGTACTTC. Protein: CASSPLPGTGETQYF. Full variable domain (remainder filled in from reference TRBV18 and TRBJ2-5): NAGVMQNPRHLVRRRGQEARLRCSPMKGHSHVYWYRQLPEEGLKFMVYLQKENIIDESGMPKERFSAEFPKEGPSILRIQQVVRGDSAAYFCASSPLPGTGETQYFGPGTRLLVL.

V gene TRBV6-5 combines with J gene TRBJ1-2; TRBD1 is a possible D gene (6 bases). V lost 2 bases, J lost 2 bases, and 12 bases lay in between. Germline CDR1 is MNHEY and CDR2 is SVGAGI. This CDR3 region has 15 residues. CDR3 bases: TGTGCCAGCAGTTACGGGAGCAGGGGAAACTATGGCTACACCTTC. Protein product: CASSYGSRGNYGYTF.

The CDR3 protein is CASSSGENSPLHF. The CDR3 coding sequence is TGTGCCAGCAGCTCGGGGGAGAATTCACCCCTCCACTTT. The V gene is TRBV9, the J gene TRBJ1-6; D is possibly TRBD1 (5 bases). Per germline, CDR1 SGDLS and CDR2 YYNGEE. Trimming took 4 bases from V and 7 from J, leaving 9 bases between them. The CDR3 sequence is 13 residues long. Filled out from reference TRBV9 and TRBJ1-6, the complete variable domain reads DSGVTQTPKHLITATGQRVTLRCSPRSGDLSVYWYQQSLDQGLQFLIQYYNGEERAKGNILERFSAQQFPDLHSELNLSSLELGDSALYFCASSSGENSPLHFGNGTRLTVT.

The chain links TRBV2 to TRBJ2-1; 10 bases agree with TRBD2. The germline V gene has CDR1 SNHLY and CDR2 FYNNEI. Trimming cost V 6 bases and J 6 bases; bases outside gene matches: 8. This CDR3 region has 15 residues. In nucleotides, the CDR3 is TGTGCCAGCAGCGCAACTAGCGGGACGGGCAATGAGCAGTTCTTC. Translating gives CASSATSGTGNEQFF.

The chain links TRBV6-5 to TRBJ2-3, with a possible D match to TRBD1 (5 bases). V gave up 9 bases and J gave up 8 bases, with 15 bases separating them. The CDR3 has 12 residues. CDR1 is MNHEY, CDR2 SVGAGI, per germline. The CDR3 DNA sequence: TGTGCCAGTCAGGGTTCCCGAGGTACGCAGTATTTT. Amino acid sequence: CASQGSRGTQYF.

This clone turned up a few times. The V gene is TRBV4-2, the J gene TRBJ1-1; 9 bases agree with TRBD1. CDR3 size: 14 residues. Trimming removed 5 bases from V and 6 bases from J; junction bases left unmatched: 7. Looked up from germline, CDR1 is LGHNA and CDR2 is YNFKEQ. DNA of the CDR3: TGTGCCAGCAGCAACCGACAGGGGGTTTCTGAAGCTTTCTTT. Translation: CASSNRQGVSEAFF.

The genes are TRBV4-1 and TRBJ1-1, with a tentative D call TRBD1 (5 bases). CDR1 is MGHRA and CDR2 is YSYEKL in the germline V gene. This CDR3 has 13 residues. The V gene lost 4 bases and the J gene lost 7 bases, with 13 bases spanning the gap. Written as DNA, the CDR3 is TGCGCCAGCAGCCCTGGCTCAGGGATTGAAGCTTTCTTT. Its protein is CASSPGSGIEAFF.

The chain recombines TRBV4-3 with TRBJ2-3; 7 nucleotides line up with TRBD2. Per germline, CDR1 LGHNA and CDR2 YSLEER. The CDR3 totals 14 residues. The V and J ends lost 4 bases and 2 bases, in that order; junction bases with no gene match: 3. The CDR3 DNA is TGCGCCAGCAGCCCGGGGGGTTACACAGATACGCAGTATTTT. This encodes CASSPGGYTDTQYF.

This clone was observed a single time. CDR3 in amino acids: CASSLAGTSGGGDGYF. Here the CDR3 DNA reads TGCGCCAGCAGCTTGGCCGGGACTAGCGGTGGGGGTGATGGGTACTTC. The chain couples TRBV5-1 to TRBJ2-7; TRBD2 aligns across 11 bases. The CDR3 is 16 residues long. CDR1 SGHRS and CDR2 YFSETQ come from the germline V gene. J gave up 12 bases and V 0 bases, and 14 bases lay outside the gene matches.

The V call is TRBV19, the J call TRBJ2-5; weak D call: TRBD1 (6 bases). The germline V gene has CDR1 LNHDA and CDR2 SQIVND (reference sequence). CDR3 length equals 13 residues. Trimming left V 5 bases short and J 4 bases short, with 11 bases between. Here the CDR3 reads CASSHQGTETQYF. CDR3 in DNA: TGTGCCAGTAGTCACCAGGGGACAGAGACCCAGTACTTC.

The V call is TRBV7-2, the J call TRBJ2-7; D may be TRBD1 (6 bases). Germline CDR1 SGHTA, CDR2 FQGNSA. Between the trimmed V and J ends, which lost 2 bases and 5 bases, there was a span of 10 bases. The CDR3 runs to 13 residues. Here the CDR3 reads CASSLRGINEQYF. Written as DNA, the CDR3 is TGTGCCAGCAGCTTAAGGGGGATCAACGAGCAGTACTTC. Variable domain in full (rest from reference TRBV7-2 and TRBJ2-7): GAGVSQSPSNKVTEKGKDVELRCDPISGHTALYWYRQSLGQGLEFLIYFQGNSAPDKSGLPSDRFSAERTGGSVSTLTIQRTQQEDSAVYLCASSLRGINEQYFGPGTRLTVT.